Following are 3 T cell receptor beta chains from one sample sequenced in a study of PD-1 blockade in classical Hodgkin lymphoma. Time point meaning: cycle 4 day 1 (C4D1), after more than five weeks of nivolumab. Relapse was seen in all patients after autologous stem cell transplantation, and brentuximab vedotin exposure was variable. The authors purified CD4+ T cells from thawed PBMCs by magnetic negative selection. Clones were sequenced by immunoSEQ multiplex PCR, and TCRdb holds only the in-frame ones, with some missing. The sample records tens of thousands of clones, under 90% being singletons. The sample consisted of CD4+ T cells from blood, taken before the fourth cycle of nivolumab. The receptor set was obtained from a human donor with classical Hodgkin lymphoma.

The chain links TRBV16 to TRBJ1-4, with D perhaps matching TRBD1 (5 bases). The V end lost 0 bases, the J end lost 8 bases, and 19 bases lay between the germline ends. CDR3 length: 17 amino acids. The germline gives CDR1 KGHSY, CDR2 FQNENV. The CDR3 DNA follows: TGTGCCAGCAGCCAATCTCAGGATTGGGGGATAGGGGAAAAACTGTTTTTT. Residues: CASSQSQDWGIGEKLFF.

The chain joins TRBV5-6 to TRBJ2-1; D uncertain. Germline CDR1 SGHDT, CDR2 YYEEEE. The CDR3 consists of 12 residues. V lost 4 bases and J lost 2, with 4 bases in between. This CDR3 is CASSPTYNEQFF. CDR3 DNA: TGTGCCAGCAGCCCCACCTACAATGAGCAGTTCTTC.

The V gene is TRBV11-2, the J gene TRBJ2-2, with 7 bases identical to TRBD2. V shed 10 bases and J 4 bases; nucleotides not matched to a gene: 6. There are 13 residues in the CDR3. CDR1 and CDR2 (germline): SGHAT, FQNNGV. The CDR3 DNA reads as TGTGCCAAAGCGGGGCAGTCCACCGGGGAGCTGTTTTTT. Its protein is CAKAGQSTGELFF. The full variable domain, in which reference TRBV11-2 and TRBJ2-2 provide the parts outside the CDR3, is EAGVAQSPRYKIIEKRQSVAFWCNPISGHATLYWYQQILGQGPKLLIQFQNNGVVDDSQLPKDRFSAERLKGVDSTLKIQPAKLEDSAVYLCAKAGQSTGELFFGEGSRLTVL.